This record covers a single TCR beta chain. Its antigen remains unknown. These data belong to a study of identical twins. Study-level results: Cord blood beta clonotypes that were abundant carried fewer insertions, and memory repertoires showed no such trend.

V was trimmed by 8 bases and J by 2 bases, leaving 10 bases between them. Germline V gene sequence: CDR1 MNHNS, CDR2 SASEGT. This CDR3 has 13 amino acids. TCRdb re-derived calls from the 5' RACE reads in MiXCR, one entry per CDR3 protein. The sample lists a few hundred thousand distinct CDR3 sequences, roughly 26% occurring once. The same specimen was also included in a second study, on T cells expressing NK-cell markers. That paper notes: Researchers report these clonotypes also headed the CD3+CD56-NKG2C+ fraction in a few donors.

The sequencing sample was made of CD4+ T cells sorted from blood. The clonotype originates from a young woman in good health. The chain has TRBV6-1 and TRBJ1-5; D gene ambiguous. CDR3 region: CASRTWGNQPQHF. For the CDR3, the DNA is TGTGCCAGCCGGACTTGGGGCAATCAGCCCCAGCATTTT.